What follows are 3 T cell receptor beta chains derived from one specimen sequenced in a study of OX40 agonist ivuxolimab in advanced cancers. Produced via immunoSEQ multiplex PCR; TCRdb's table is partial and in-frame only. The table lists some 66,000 clones, 85% of them singletons, with roughly 0.9% in the top ten. The material sequenced was CD4+ or CD8+ T cells sorted from blood, taken in a trial of the OX40 agonist ivuxolimab. These TCRs come from an adult with an advanced solid tumor such as melanoma, head and neck, liver or kidney cancer.

The sample holds one count of this clone. V and J are TRBV6-6 and TRBJ1-5, with D tentatively TRBD1 (5 bases). The V gene's germline CDR1 is MNHNY and CDR2 SVGAGI (reference sequence). The germline V and J ends were trimmed by 5 bases and 10 bases, with 12 bases remaining between them. The length of the CDR3 is 12 residues. The CDR3 loop is CASSPGPRPQHF. CDR3 sequence (DNA): TGTGCCAGCAGTCCGGGACCTCGACCCCAGCATTTT.

V is TRBV2 and J is TRBJ1-6; weak D call: TRBD1 (5 bases). Germline V CDR1 and CDR2: SNHLY, FYNNEI. V was pared by 7 bases and J by 6 bases, with 13 bases between. This CDR3 is 14 amino acids long. Here the CDR3 reads CASTQGWVNSPLHF. In DNA, the CDR3 is TGTGCCAGCACCCAGGGATGGGTTAATTCACCCCTCCACTTT.

This clone was counted between two and nine times. V usage is TRBV10-3 and J usage is TRBJ2-7, with TRBD1 matching over 10 bases. Germline-derived CDR1 and CDR2 are ENHRY and SYGVKD. CDR3 length: 14 residues. J lost 3 bases, V lost 6 bases, and 5 bases had no gene match. DNA for the CDR3: TGTGCCATCAGCCCGGGACAGGGGAACTACGAGCAGTACTTC. This gives the protein CAISPGQGNYEQYF.